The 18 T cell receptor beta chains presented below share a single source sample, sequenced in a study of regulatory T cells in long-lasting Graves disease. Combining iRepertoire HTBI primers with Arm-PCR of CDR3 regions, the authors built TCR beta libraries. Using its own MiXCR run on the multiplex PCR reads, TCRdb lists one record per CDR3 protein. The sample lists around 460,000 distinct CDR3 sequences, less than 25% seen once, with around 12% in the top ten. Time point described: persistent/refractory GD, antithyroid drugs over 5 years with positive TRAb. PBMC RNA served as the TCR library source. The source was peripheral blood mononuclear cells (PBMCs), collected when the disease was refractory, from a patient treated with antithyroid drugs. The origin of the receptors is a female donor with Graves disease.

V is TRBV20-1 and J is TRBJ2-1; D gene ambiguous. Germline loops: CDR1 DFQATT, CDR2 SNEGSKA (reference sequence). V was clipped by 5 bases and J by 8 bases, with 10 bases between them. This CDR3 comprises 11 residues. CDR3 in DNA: TGCAGTGCTGGTCCCAACGATGAGCAGTTCTTC. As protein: CSAGPNDEQFF.

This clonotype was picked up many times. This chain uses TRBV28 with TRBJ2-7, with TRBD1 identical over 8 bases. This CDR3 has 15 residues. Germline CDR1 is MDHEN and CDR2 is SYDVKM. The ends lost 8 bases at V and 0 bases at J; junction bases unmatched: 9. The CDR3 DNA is TGTGCCAGCTCACTAATAGGACAGGGCTCCTACGAGCAGTACTTC. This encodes CASSLIGQGSYEQYF.

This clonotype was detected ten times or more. Here the CDR3 DNA reads TGTGCCAGCAGTTATTCCCCTCCTTCTCCACAGGGATCGGGGCAGCCCCAGCATTTT. Translation gives CASSYSPPSPQGSGQPQHF. This chain joins TRBV6-5 and TRBJ1-5; D is perhaps TRBD1 (6 bases). Germline V gives CDR1 MNHEY, CDR2 SVGAGI. The V gene lost 3 bases and the J gene lost 7 bases, with 28 bases spanning the gap. CDR3 length: 19 amino acids.

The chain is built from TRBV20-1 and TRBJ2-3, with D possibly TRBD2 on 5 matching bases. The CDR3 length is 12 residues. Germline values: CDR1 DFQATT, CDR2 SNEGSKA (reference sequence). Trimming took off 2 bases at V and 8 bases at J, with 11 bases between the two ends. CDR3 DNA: TGCAGTGCTAGATCCCCGGCGGGTACGCAGTATTTT. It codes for CSARSPAGTQYF.

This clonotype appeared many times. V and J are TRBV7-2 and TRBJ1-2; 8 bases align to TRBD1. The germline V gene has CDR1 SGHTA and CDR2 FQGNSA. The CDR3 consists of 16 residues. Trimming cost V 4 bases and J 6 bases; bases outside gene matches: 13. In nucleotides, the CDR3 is TGTGCCAGCAGCTACGAATCCAGGGGGCGCAGAGATGGCTACACCTTC. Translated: CASSYESRGRRDGYTF.

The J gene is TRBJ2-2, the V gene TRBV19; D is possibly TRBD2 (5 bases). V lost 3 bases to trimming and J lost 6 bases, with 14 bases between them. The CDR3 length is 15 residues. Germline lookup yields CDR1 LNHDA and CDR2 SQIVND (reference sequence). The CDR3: CASSMRARKAGELFF. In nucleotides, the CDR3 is TGTGCCAGTAGTATGCGGGCTAGAAAAGCCGGGGAGCTGTTTTTT.

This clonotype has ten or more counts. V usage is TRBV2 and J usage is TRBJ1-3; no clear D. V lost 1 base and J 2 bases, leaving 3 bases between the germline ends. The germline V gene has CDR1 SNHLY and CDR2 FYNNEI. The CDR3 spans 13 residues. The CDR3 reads CASSEDPGNTIYF. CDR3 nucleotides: TGTGCCAGCAGTGAAGACCCTGGAAACACCATATATTTT.

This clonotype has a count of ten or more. Written as DNA, the CDR3 is TGCAGTGCGGAAAGCGATTCTACCTACGAGCAGTACTTC. It yields the protein CSAESDSTYEQYF. The chain couples TRBV20-1 to TRBJ2-7; no clear D gene. The V end was cut by 6 bases, the J end by 2 bases, with 14 bases between. Germline CDR1 DFQATT, CDR2 SNEGSKA (reference sequence). CDR3 length equals 13 residues.

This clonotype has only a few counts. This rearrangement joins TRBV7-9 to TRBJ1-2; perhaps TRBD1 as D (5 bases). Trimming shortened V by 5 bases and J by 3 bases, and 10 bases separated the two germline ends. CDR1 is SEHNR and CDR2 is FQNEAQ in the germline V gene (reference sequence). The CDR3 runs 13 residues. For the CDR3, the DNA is TGTGCCAGCAGCCTCTGGGGGGACTATGGCTACACCTTC. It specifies CASSLWGDYGYTF.

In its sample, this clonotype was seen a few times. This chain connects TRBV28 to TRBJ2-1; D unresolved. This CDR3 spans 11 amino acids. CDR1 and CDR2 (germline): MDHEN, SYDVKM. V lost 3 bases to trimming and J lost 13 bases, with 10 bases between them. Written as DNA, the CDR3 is TGTGCCAGCAGTTTCGCCGGCCGTCAGTTCTTC. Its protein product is CASSFAGRQFF.

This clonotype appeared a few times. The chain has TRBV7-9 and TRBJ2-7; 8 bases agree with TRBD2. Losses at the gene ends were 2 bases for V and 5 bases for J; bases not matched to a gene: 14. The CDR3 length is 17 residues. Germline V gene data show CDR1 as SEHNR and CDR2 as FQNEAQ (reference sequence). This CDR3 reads CASSLYLVSGRIHEQYF. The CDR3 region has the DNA TGTGCCAGCAGCTTATATTTGGTCAGCGGGAGAATCCACGAGCAGTACTTC.

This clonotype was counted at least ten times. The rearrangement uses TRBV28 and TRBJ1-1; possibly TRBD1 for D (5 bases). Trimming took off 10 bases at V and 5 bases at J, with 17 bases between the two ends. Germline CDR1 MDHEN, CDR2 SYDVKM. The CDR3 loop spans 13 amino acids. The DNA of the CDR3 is TGTGCCATCGAGGGGCAGGGTGATACTGAAGCTTTCTTT. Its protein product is CAIEGQGDTEAFF.

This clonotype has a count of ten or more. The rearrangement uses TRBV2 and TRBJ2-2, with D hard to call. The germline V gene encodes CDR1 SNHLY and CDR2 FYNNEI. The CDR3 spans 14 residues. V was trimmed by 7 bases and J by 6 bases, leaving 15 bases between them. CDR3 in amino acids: CASTLTFPAGELFF. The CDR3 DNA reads TGTGCCAGCACCCTCACGTTCCCCGCCGGGGAGCTGTTTTTT.

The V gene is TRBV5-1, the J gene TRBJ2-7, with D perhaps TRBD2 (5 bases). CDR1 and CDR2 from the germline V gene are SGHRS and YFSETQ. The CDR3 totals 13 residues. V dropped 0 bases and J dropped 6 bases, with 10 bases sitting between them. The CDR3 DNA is TGCGCCAGCAGCTTGGTGGGTGAGGGCGAGCAGTACTTC. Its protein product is CASSLVGEGEQYF.

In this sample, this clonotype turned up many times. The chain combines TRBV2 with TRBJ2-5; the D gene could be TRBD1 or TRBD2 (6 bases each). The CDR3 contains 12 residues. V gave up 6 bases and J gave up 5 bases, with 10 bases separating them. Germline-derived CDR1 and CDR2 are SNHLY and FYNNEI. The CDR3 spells CASRQGGETQYF. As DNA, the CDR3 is TGTGCCAGCAGACAAGGGGGGGAGACCCAGTACTTC.

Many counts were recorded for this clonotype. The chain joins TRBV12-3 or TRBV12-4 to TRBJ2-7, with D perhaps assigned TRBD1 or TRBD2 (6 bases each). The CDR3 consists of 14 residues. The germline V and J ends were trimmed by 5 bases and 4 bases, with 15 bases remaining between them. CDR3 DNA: TGTGCCAGCAGTGTAAGACAGGAGGGTTACGAGCAGTACTTC. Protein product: CASSVRQEGYEQYF.

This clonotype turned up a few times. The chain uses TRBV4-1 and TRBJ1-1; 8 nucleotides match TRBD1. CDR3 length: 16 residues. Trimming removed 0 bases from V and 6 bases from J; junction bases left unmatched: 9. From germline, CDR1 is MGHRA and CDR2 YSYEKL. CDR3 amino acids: CASSQETQGARAEAFF. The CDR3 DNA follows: TGCGCCAGCAGCCAAGAAACCCAGGGGGCGCGGGCTGAAGCTTTCTTT.

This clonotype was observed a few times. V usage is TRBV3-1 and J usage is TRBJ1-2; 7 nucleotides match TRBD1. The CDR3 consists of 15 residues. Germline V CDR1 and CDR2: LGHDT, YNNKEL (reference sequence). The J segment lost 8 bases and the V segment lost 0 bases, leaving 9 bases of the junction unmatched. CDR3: CASSQDGQGVGGYTF. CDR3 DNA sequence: TGTGCCAGCAGCCAAGATGGCCAGGGGGTGGGAGGCTACACCTTC.